The 18 T cell receptor beta chains below all came from one sample that was sequenced in a study of response to subunit inactivated influenza vaccine. Each CDR3 protein is one row after TCRdb ran MiXCR on the RT-PCR reads. Among 500,000 or so distinct CDR3 sequences, approximately 15% were seen once, and the ten largest hold about 3%. Specimen: CD4+ T cells sorted from PBMCs, collected less than 30 months after vaccination. Every receptor here comes from a man aged 45 to 75 who received an inactivated influenza vaccine.

This clonotype was observed a few times. The chain uses TRBV25-1 and TRBJ2-1; 9 bases align to TRBD2. Germline assignment: CDR1 MGHDK and CDR2 SYGVNS. CDR3 length: 15 residues. V lost 10 bases and J lost 5; bases outside the gene matches: 12. CDR3 bases: TGTGCCACCACAGCCGATAGCGGGAGTCACAATGAGCAGTTCTTC. Its translation is CATTADSGSHNEQFF.

Ten or more counts support this clonotype. The rearrangement links TRBV7-2 to TRBJ2-3; 8 bases are a match to TRBD2. Germline-derived CDR1 and CDR2 are SGHTA and FQGNSA. V shed 5 bases and J 5 bases; nucleotides not matched to a gene: 9. This CDR3 has 15 residues. The CDR3 DNA is TGTGCCAGCAGCACCGGGGGGGCAGTACTAGATACGCAGTATTTT. Amino acid sequence: CASSTGGAVLDTQYF.

V is TRBV10-3 and J is TRBJ2-7, with 11 positions matching TRBD1. V gave up 6 bases and J gave up 2 bases; unmatched junction bases: 3. CDR3 size: 14 residues. Germline values: CDR1 ENHRY, CDR2 SYGVKD. The CDR3, as DNA: TGTGCCATCAGCGCGGGACAGGGGGCCTACGAGCAGTACTTC. Its translation is CAISAGQGAYEQYF.

This clonotype was observed a handful of times. The chain couples TRBV27 to TRBJ2-7; TRBD2 matches 7 bases. V gave up 5 bases and J gave up 6 bases; unmatched junction bases: 13. CDR3 size: 15 residues. Germline assignment: CDR1 MNHEY and CDR2 SMNVEV (reference sequence). CDR3 bases: TGTGCCAGCAGTGCAGCGGGACCGTCACAAGGCGAGCAGTACTTC. Its protein product is CASSAAGPSQGEQYF.

The rearrangement uses TRBV27 and TRBJ1-4; perhaps TRBD1 as D (5 bases). Trimming removed 3 bases at V and 0 bases at J, with 20 bases between. The CDR3 spans 19 residues. Germline assignment: CDR1 MNHEY and CDR2 SMNVEV (reference sequence). The CDR3 DNA reads TGTGCCAGCAGTTTCCACGCTCCCCAGGGAATACCAACTAATGAAAAACTGTTTTTT. Translation: CASSFHAPQGIPTNEKLFF.

This clonotype turned up a few times. This chain connects TRBV12-3 or TRBV12-4 to TRBJ1-5; 7 bases fit TRBD1. This CDR3 comprises 15 residues. Trimming removed 5 bases from V and 3 bases from J; junction bases left unmatched: 7. The CDR3 here is CASSTLGQNNQPQHF. Here the CDR3 DNA reads TGTGCCAGCAGTACCCTGGGACAGAACAATCAGCCCCAGCATTTT.

This clonotype was recorded many times. V and J are TRBV5-1 and TRBJ1-3; D is unresolved. V lost 2 bases to trimming and J lost 4 bases, with 10 bases between them. The germline CDR1 and CDR2 sequences are SGHRS and YFSETQ. The CDR3 length is 14 residues. The CDR3 sequence is CASSFGVGGNTIYF. CDR3 sequence (DNA): TGCGCCAGCAGCTTCGGAGTCGGCGGAAACACCATATATTTT.

Many counts were recorded for this clonotype. The chain recombines TRBV20-1 with TRBJ2-7, with TRBD2 matching 15 bases. Trimming removed 2 bases from V and 0 bases from J; junction bases left unmatched: 14. The CDR3 extends over 20 amino acids. Germline values: CDR1 DFQATT, CDR2 SNEGSKA (reference sequence). In DNA form, the CDR3 reads TGCAGTGCTAGAAGAGATTGGGGGACTAGCGGGAGGCCGAGCTCCTACGAGCAGTACTTC. It codes for CSARRDWGTSGRPSSYEQYF.

In the case of this clonotype: A much more abundant neighbour one base away suggests this may be a read error. The J gene is TRBJ2-2, the V gene TRBV7-2; D remains ambiguous. This CDR3 is 12 amino acids long. V was clipped by 5 bases and J by 6 bases, with 7 bases between them. Germline V CDR1 and CDR2: SGHTA, FQGNSA. CDR3 protein: CASSPIPGELFF. The CDR3 region has the DNA TGTGCCAGCAGCCCCATCCCCGGGGAGCTGTTTTTT.

The chain couples TRBV7-2 to TRBJ2-3; D remains ambiguous. CDR1 and CDR2 (germline): SGHTA, FQGNSA. This CDR3 comprises 15 residues. V shed 5 bases and J shed 1 base, with 13 bases lying between them. Written as DNA, the CDR3 is TGTGCCAGCAGCCCCGGCCGAATCCGCACAGATACGCAGTATTTT. Translation: CASSPGRIRTDTQYF.

The V gene is TRBV7-8, the J gene TRBJ2-1, with D possibly being TRBD2 (5 bases). V was cut by 1 base and J by 1 base, with 14 bases left in between. Looked up from germline, CDR1 is SGHVS and CDR2 is FQNEAQ. The CDR3 is 17 amino acids. CDR3 coding DNA: TGTGCCAGCAGCTTAGTCTCGGGGAGACTTTCCTACAATGAGCAGTTCTTC. Translating gives CASSLVSGRLSYNEQFF.

The rearrangement links TRBV20-1 to TRBJ2-2, with TRBD2 matching over 9 bases. Per germline, CDR1 DFQATT and CDR2 SNEGSKA (reference sequence). This CDR3 has 14 residues. Unmatched junction bases numbered 5, after V lost 3 bases and J lost 6 bases. CDR3 bases: TGCAGTGCTAGCGGGACTAGCAAATCCGGGGAGCTGTTTTTT. This sequence encodes CSASGTSKSGELFF.

This clonotype was counted only a few times. This chain uses TRBV4-3 with TRBJ1-1; possibly TRBD1 for D (5 bases). The V and J ends lost 5 bases and 2 bases respectively, with 9 bases between them. CDR1 LGHNA and CDR2 YSLEER come from the germline V gene. The CDR3 consists of 13 residues. CDR3 sequence: CASSTGPNTEAFF. CDR3 nucleotides: TGCGCCAGCAGCACAGGACCCAACACTGAAGCTTTCTTT.

This clonotype was counted between two and nine times. The chain has TRBV5-1 and TRBJ1-1; D not resolved. The length of the CDR3 is 14 residues. Germline loops: CDR1 SGHRS, CDR2 YFSETQ. With 1 base removed from V and 1 base from J, the gap between germline ends came to 8 bases. In nucleotides, the CDR3 is TGCGCCAGCAGCTTGCTGGCTTCGAACACTGAAGCTTTCTTT. This sequence encodes CASSLLASNTEAFF.

This clonotype was counted a few times. The chain carries TRBV28 and TRBJ2-1; maybe TRBD2 (5 bases). Trimming left V 6 bases short and J 6 bases short, with 15 bases between. The CDR3 contains 14 residues. Per the germline V gene, CDR1 is MDHEN and CDR2 is SYDVKM. CDR3: CASREAAGRNEQFF. CDR3 nucleotides: TGTGCCAGCAGGGAAGCGGCTGGCCGCAATGAGCAGTTCTTC. The full variable domain, rest sourced from reference TRBV28 and TRBJ2-1, is DVKVTQSSRYLVKRTGEKVFLECVQDMDHENMFWYRQDPGLGLRLIYFSYDVKMKEKGDIPEGYSVSREKKERFSLILESASTNQTSMYLCASREAAGRNEQFFGPGTRLTVL.

This clonotype was counted only a few times. This chain joins TRBV15 and TRBJ2-2, with 7 nucleotides matching TRBD2. In germline, CDR1 is LNHNV, CDR2 YYDKDF (reference sequence). CDR3 length: 17 residues. J was trimmed by 5 bases and V by 11 bases; bases with no gene match: 20. The chain's CDR3 is CASSTPPGTTPTGELFF. In DNA, the CDR3 is TGTGCCTCATCTACCCCCCCTGGGACTACGCCTACCGGGGAGCTGTTTTTT.

The chain combines TRBV4-3 with TRBJ2-3; weak D call: TRBD2 (5 bases). Germline CDR1 is LGHNA and CDR2 is YSLEER. The V gene lost 4 bases and the J gene lost 4 bases, with 18 bases spanning the gap. The CDR3 is 16 amino acids. The CDR3, as DNA: TGCGCCAGCAGCCCTGCCCTAGCCTCTGGCCCAGATACGCAGTATTTT. This codes for CASSPALASGPDTQYF.

This clonotype appeared many times. The rearrangement links TRBV7-2 to TRBJ2-1, with 8 bases aligning to TRBD2. Germline CDR1 and CDR2: SGHTA and FQGNSA. This CDR3 spans 16 amino acids. V lost 1 base to trimming and J lost 6 bases; unmatched junction nucleotides: 8. The chain's CDR3 is CASSLGSGGTGNEQFF. The DNA for the CDR3 is TGTGCCAGCAGCTTAGGGTCGGGAGGGACGGGCAATGAGCAGTTCTTC.